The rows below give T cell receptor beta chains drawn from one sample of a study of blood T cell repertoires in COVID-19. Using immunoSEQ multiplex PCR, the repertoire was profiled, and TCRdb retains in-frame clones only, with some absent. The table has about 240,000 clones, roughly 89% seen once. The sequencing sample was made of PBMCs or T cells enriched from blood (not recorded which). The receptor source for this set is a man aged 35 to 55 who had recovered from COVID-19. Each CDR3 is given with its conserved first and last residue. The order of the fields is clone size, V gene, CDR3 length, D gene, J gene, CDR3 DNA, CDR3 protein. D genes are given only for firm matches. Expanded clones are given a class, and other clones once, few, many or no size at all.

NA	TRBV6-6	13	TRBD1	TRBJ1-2	TGTGCCAGCACTAAGACAGGGAACTATGGCTACACCTTC	CASTKTGNYGYTF
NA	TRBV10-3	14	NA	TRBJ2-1	TGTGCCATCAGTGAGGGGGACACTTACAATGAGCAGTTCTTC	CAISEGDTYNEQFF
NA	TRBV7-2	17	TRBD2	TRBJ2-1	TGTGCCAGCAGCTTAGCTTGGGGACTAGCGGAGGGGAATGAGCAGTTCTTC	CASSLAWGLAEGNEQFF
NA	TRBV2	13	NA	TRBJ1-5	TGTGCCAGCAGGGGGCAGGGCAATCAGCCCCAGCATTTT	CASRGQGNQPQHF
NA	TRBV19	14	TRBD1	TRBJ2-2	TGTGCCAGTGAAGACAGGGGGCTAAGCGGGGAGCTGTTTTTT	CASEDRGLSGELFF
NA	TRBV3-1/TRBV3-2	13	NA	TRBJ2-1	TGTGCCAGCAGCCAAGCCCCTGACAATGAGCAGTTCTTC	CASSQAPDNEQFF
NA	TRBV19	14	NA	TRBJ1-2	TGTGCCAGTAGTATAGGGGTCGCGGCTTATGGCTACACCTTC	CASSIGVAAYGYTF
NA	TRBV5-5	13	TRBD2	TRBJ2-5	TGTGCCAGCAGCCCCGGGGGGGAAGAGACCCAGTACTTC	CASSPGGEETQYF
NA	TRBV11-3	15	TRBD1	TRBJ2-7	TGTGCCAGCTTAAAGAGGGGACAGGTTACCTACGAGCAGTACTTC	CASLKRGQVTYEQYF
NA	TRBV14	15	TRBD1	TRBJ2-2	TGTGCCAGCAGTCCCGCGCAGGGGGTTACCGGGGAGCTGTTTTTT	CASSPAQGVTGELFF
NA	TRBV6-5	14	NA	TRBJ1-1	TGTGCCAGCAGCAATATTGGTGGCAACACTGAAGCTTTCTTT	CASSNIGGNTEAFF
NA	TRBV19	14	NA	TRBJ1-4	TGTGCCAGTAGTATGGGCCTAGCGGGTGAAAAACTGTTTTTT	CASSMGLAGEKLFF
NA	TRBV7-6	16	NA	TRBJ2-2	TGTGCCAGCAGCGCGACGGGGTTCCCGAACACCGGGGAGCTGTTTTTT	CASSATGFPNTGELFF
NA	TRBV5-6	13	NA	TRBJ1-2	TGTGCCAGCAGCTTGGCGCAGAGGAGTGGCTACACCTTC	CASSLAQRSGYTF
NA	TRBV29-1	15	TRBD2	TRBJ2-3	TGCAGCGTTGTTCCTAGCGGGAGAAATTCAGATACGCAGTATTTT	CSVVPSGRNSDTQYF
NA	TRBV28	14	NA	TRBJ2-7	TGTGCCAGCAATGACAGGCCCACACCCTACGAGCAGTACTTC	CASNDRPTPYEQYF
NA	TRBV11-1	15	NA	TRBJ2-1	TGTGCCAGCAGCTTAGGTACAGGTAGATCTTACGAGCAGTTCTTC	CASSLGTGRSYEQFF
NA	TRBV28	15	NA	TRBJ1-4	TGTGCCAGCAGTTTAAGGGGGTGGGCTAATGAAAAACTGTTTTTT	CASSLRGWANEKLFF
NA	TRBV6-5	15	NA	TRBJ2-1	TGTGCCAGCAGTAGTGTAGGGGTAACAACGGGTGAGCAGTTCTTC	CASSSVGVTTGEQFF
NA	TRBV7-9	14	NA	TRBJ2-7	TGTGCCAGCGGCGACGGACAGAACGCCTACGAGCAGTACTTC	CASGDGQNAYEQYF
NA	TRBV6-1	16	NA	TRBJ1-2	TGTGCCAGCAGTGAAACAGGGACCCGGTATTACTATGGCTACACCTTC	CASSETGTRYYYGYTF
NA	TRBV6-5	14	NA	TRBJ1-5	TGTGCCAGCAGTAACCGGGACTCCGGTCAGCCCCAGCATTTT	CASSNRDSGQPQHF
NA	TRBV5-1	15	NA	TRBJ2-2	TGCGCCAGCAGCTTAGGAGAGCGGCTCACCGGGGAGCTGTTTTTT	CASSLGERLTGELFF
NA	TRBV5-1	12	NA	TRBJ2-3	TGCGCCAGCAGCCCTAGCACAGATACGCAGTATTTT	CASSPSTDTQYF
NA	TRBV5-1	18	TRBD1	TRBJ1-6	TGCGCCAGCAGTCGGGACAGGGCGGCGGGGGACTATAATTCACCCCTCCACTTT	CASSRDRAAGDYNSPLHF
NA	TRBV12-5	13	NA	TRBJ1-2	TGTGCTAGTGGTTTGGAGCGGGAGTATGGCTACACCTTC	CASGLEREYGYTF
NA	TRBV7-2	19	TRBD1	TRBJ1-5	TGTGCCAGCAGTCCCCCCGGACAGGGGAGGGAGTTAAGCAATCAGCCCCAGCATTTT	CASSPPGQGRELSNQPQHF
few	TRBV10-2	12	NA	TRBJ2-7	TGCGCCAGCAGTGAGACATACGACGAGCAGTACTTC	CASSETYDEQYF
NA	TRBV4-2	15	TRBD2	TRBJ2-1	TGTGCCAGCAGCCAAGTAGCGGGGGCGTACAATGAGCAGTTCTTC	CASSQVAGAYNEQFF